The 27 T cell receptor beta chains in this list originate from one sample, sequenced in a study of T cell responses to AZD1222 COVID-19 vaccine. Method: immunoSEQ multiplex PCR; TCRdb's copy keeps in-frame clones and lacks some. This table holds about 120,000 clones, roughly 86% found once. This specimen was peripheral blood, taken 28 days after the second AZD1222 dose. These receptor sequences come from an adult who received the AZD1222 COVID-19 vaccine.

This rearrangement joins TRBV19 to TRBJ2-1; 7 nucleotides line up with TRBD1. The junction had 9 bases not matched to a gene; V was cut back by 7 bases and J by 6 bases. The CDR3 loop spans 14 amino acids. Germline values: CDR1 LNHDA, CDR2 SQIVND (reference sequence). This CDR3 reads CASTPTGRANEQFF. The CDR3 bases are TGTGCCAGTACCCCGACAGGGCGGGCCAATGAGCAGTTCTTC.

The V and J genes are TRBV7-9 and TRBJ1-1, with D hard to call. The CDR3 sequence is 12 residues long. Germline-derived CDR1 and CDR2 are SEHNR and FQNEAQ (reference sequence). V lost 5 bases and J 8 bases, leaving 12 bases between the germline ends. The CDR3 protein is CASSPGMVEAFF. For the CDR3, the DNA is TGTGCCAGCAGCCCGGGTATGGTGGAAGCTTTCTTT.

The genes are TRBV4-2 and TRBJ1-5; 9 bases are a match to TRBD1. Germline assignment: CDR1 LGHNA and CDR2 YNFKEQ. V dropped 0 bases and J dropped 4; count of bases not matched to a gene: 7. The CDR3 runs to 17 residues. This chain's CDR3 is CASSQERTGGGNQPQHF. In DNA, the CDR3 is TGTGCCAGCAGCCAAGAACGTACAGGGGGCGGGAATCAGCCCCAGCATTTT.

V usage is TRBV5-1 and J usage is TRBJ1-1; D remains unclear. The germline V gene has CDR1 SGHRS and CDR2 YFSETQ. The CDR3 loop spans 13 amino acids. V lost 0 bases and J 1 base, leaving 4 bases between the germline ends. The CDR3 reads CASSLERNTEAFF. CDR3 bases: TGCGCCAGCAGCTTGGAGAGGAACACTGAAGCTTTCTTT.

This clone has only a few counts. V gene TRBV7-2 combines with J gene TRBJ2-7, with D possibly TRBD2 on 5 matching bases. Germline lookup yields CDR1 SGHTA and CDR2 FQGNSA. The CDR3 sequence is 15 residues long. Trimming shortened V by 1 base and J by 0 bases, and 10 bases separated the two germline ends. CDR3 nucleotide sequence: TGTGCCAGCAGCTTAGTGGCGGGCAACTCCTACGAGCAGTACTTC. Protein: CASSLVAGNSYEQYF.

V is TRBV27 and J is TRBJ1-1; tentatively, D is TRBD1 (5 bases). The CDR3 runs to 14 residues. Germline CDR1 is MNHEY and CDR2 is SMNVEV (reference sequence). V gave up 3 bases and J gave up 2 bases, with 10 bases separating them. CDR3 region: CASSFRAGNTEAFF. Here the CDR3 DNA reads TGTGCCAGCAGTTTCAGGGCAGGTAACACTGAAGCTTTCTTT.

The chain uses TRBV11-1 and TRBJ1-6; D gene ambiguous. This CDR3 is 16 amino acids long. Per germline, CDR1 SGHAT and CDR2 FQDESV (reference sequence). Trimming took 2 bases from V and 2 from J, leaving 10 bases between them. The CDR3 DNA reads TGTGCCAGCAGCTTATTGGGTCAGCCCTATAATTCACCCCTCCACTTT. Its translation: CASSLLGQPYNSPLHF.

The chain carries TRBV4-3 and TRBJ1-2; 9 bases are a match to TRBD1. The CDR3 has 17 amino acids. From germline, CDR1 is LGHNA and CDR2 YSLEER. The V and J ends lost 3 bases and 4 bases, in that order; junction bases with no gene match: 12. The CDR3 spells CASSQLGGTGSSYGYTF. CDR3 DNA: TGCGCCAGCAGCCAGCTAGGTGGGACAGGGAGTAGCTATGGCTACACCTTC.

CDR3 sequence (DNA): TGTGCCAGTAGTATGATGACTTATAGCAATCAGCCCCAGCATTTT. It specifies CASSMMTYSNQPQHF. The chain combines TRBV19 with TRBJ1-5; the D is unclear. CDR1 is LNHDA, CDR2 SQIVND, per germline (reference sequence). The CDR3 is 15 amino acids. Trimming shortened V by 3 bases and J by 0 bases, and 9 bases separated the two germline ends.

CDR3 in amino acids: CASSLRGPETQYF. CDR3 coding DNA: TGTGCCAGCAGCCTAAGGGGGCCGGAGACCCAGTACTTC. The chain employs TRBV11-3 and TRBJ2-5; 7 bases are a match to TRBD1. CDR1 is SGHNT and CDR2 is YENEEA in the germline V gene. With 5 bases clipped from V and 5 bases from J, the junction kept 5 bases outside the gene matches. The CDR3 covers 13 residues.

The chain carries TRBV6-2 or TRBV6-3 and TRBJ1-2; possible D gene TRBD1, 5 bases. The V end was cut by 2 bases, the J end by 2 bases, with 9 bases between. CDR1 MNHEY and CDR2 SVGEGT come from the germline V gene. The CDR3 totals 14 residues. The CDR3 DNA follows: TGTGCCAGCAGTTACGGGACTGAAAACTATGGCTACACCTTC. Its protein product is CASSYGTENYGYTF.

This chain connects TRBV3-1 (or the pseudogene TRBV3-2) to TRBJ2-3; the D is unclear. Germline lookup yields CDR1 LGHDT and CDR2 YNNKEL (reference sequence). CDR3 length equals 11 residues. Trimming removed 8 bases at V and 4 bases at J, with 7 bases between. CDR3 sequence: CASRRADTQYF. CDR3 sequence (DNA): TGTGCCAGCCGCCGGGCAGATACGCAGTATTTT.

This rearrangement joins TRBV30 to TRBJ2-2; D possibly uses TRBD1 or TRBD2 (5 bases each). Deletions cut 2 bases from V and 6 bases from J, with 16 bases between. Per germline, CDR1 GTSNPN and CDR2 SVGIG (reference sequence). This CDR3 has 15 residues. The CDR3 DNA follows: TGTGCCTGGAGTCCCTTGGGGTTGGGGGCCGGGGAGCTGTTTTTT. Translating gives CAWSPLGLGAGELFF.

The rearrangement joins TRBV3-1 (or the pseudogene TRBV3-2) to TRBJ1-1; maybe TRBD1 (6 bases). This CDR3 contains 14 residues. The V and J ends lost 4 bases and 4 bases respectively, with 13 bases between them. Germline CDR1 LGHDT, CDR2 YNNKEL (reference sequence). Here the CDR3 DNA reads TGTGCCAGCAGCCTAACAGGGTCGGGCACTGAAGCTTTCTTT. Its protein is CASSLTGSGTEAFF.

The V call is TRBV27, the J call TRBJ1-3; D is unclear. This CDR3 is built from 16 residues. V shed 8 bases and J shed 0 bases, with 17 bases lying between them. Germline V gene data show CDR1 as MNHEY and CDR2 as SMNVEV (reference sequence). This chain's CDR3 is CASRPQVGNSGNTIYF. The DNA of the CDR3 is TGTGCCAGCCGACCTCAGGTGGGGAACTCTGGAAACACCATATATTTT.

This sequence joins TRBV28 and TRBJ2-5; 10 nucleotides line up with TRBD1. The CDR3 loop spans 16 amino acids. The V gene's germline CDR1 is MDHEN and CDR2 SYDVKM. The J segment lost 5 bases and the V segment lost 6 bases, leaving 12 bases of the junction unmatched. The CDR3 DNA reads as TGTGCCAGCAGCCCCAGGGACAGGGGCATATCGGAGACCCAGTACTTC. Its protein product is CASSPRDRGISETQYF.

The gene calls are TRBV6-4 and TRBJ1-2; 8 nucleotides align to TRBD1. The V gene's germline CDR1 is MRHNA and CDR2 SNTAGT. The V gene end was trimmed by 3 bases and the J gene end by 8 bases; junction bases not matched to a gene: 5. There are 13 residues in the CDR3. CDR3 coding DNA: TGTGCCAGCAGTGATCCGAACAGGGGGGGCTACACCTTC. Residues: CASSDPNRGGYTF.

V usage is TRBV7-8 and J usage is TRBJ1-2, with TRBD1 matching over 10 bases. This CDR3 contains 16 residues. Unmatched junction bases numbered 6, after V lost 5 bases and J lost 0 bases. The germline gives CDR1 SGHVS, CDR2 FQNEAQ. CDR3 sequence reads: CASSPGTGEANYGYTF. The CDR3, as DNA: TGTGCCAGCAGCCCCGGGACAGGGGAGGCTAACTATGGCTACACCTTC. Full variable domain (remainder filled in from reference TRBV7-8 and TRBJ1-2): GAGVSQSPRYKVAKRGQDVALRCDPISGHVSLFWYQQALGQGPEFLTYFQNEAQLDKSGLPSDRFFAERPEGSVSTLKIQRTQQEDSAVYLCASSPGTGEANYGYTFGSGTRLTVV.

The rearrangement joins TRBV10-2 to TRBJ2-3; 11 bases line up with TRBD2. Germline V gene data show CDR1 as WSHSY and CDR2 as SAAADI. This CDR3 is 17 amino acids long. Unmatched junction bases numbered 4, after V lost 0 bases and J lost 2 bases. CDR3 protein: CASSESIAGGPTDTQYF. The CDR3 nucleotides read TGCGCCAGCAGTGAGTCGATAGCGGGGGGGCCCACAGATACGCAGTATTTT.

The V call is TRBV4-3, the J call TRBJ1-2, with a weak D call TRBD1 (6 bases). This CDR3 comprises 14 residues. Germline V gene sequence: CDR1 LGHNA, CDR2 YSLEER. Trimming removed 5 bases from V and 8 bases from J, with 18 bases in between. The DNA of the CDR3 is TGCGCCAGCAGCACAACGTGGGGGCAACGGGGCTACACCTTC. This gives the protein CASSTTWGQRGYTF.

This clone showed up just a few times. V gene TRBV5-5 combines with J gene TRBJ1-1, with 7 bases lining up with TRBD1. V lost 5 bases to trimming and J lost 4 bases; unmatched junction nucleotides: 5. The CDR3 consists of 13 residues. From germline, CDR1 is SGHKS and CDR2 YYEKEE (reference sequence). CDR3 sequence reads: CASSTGERTEAFF. The CDR3, as DNA: TGTGCCAGCAGTACAGGGGAACGCACTGAAGCTTTCTTT.

CDR3 DNA: TGTGCCACCAGCAGAGGAAAGGGAGTCAATCAGCCCCAGCATTTT. Translated, it gives CATSRGKGVNQPQHF. The V call is TRBV15, the J call TRBJ1-5; D unclear. The CDR3 spans 15 residues. Per germline, CDR1 LNHNV and CDR2 YYDKDF (reference sequence). Trimming removed 1 base from V and 3 bases from J, with 10 bases in between. Combining the CDR3 with reference TRBV15 and TRBJ1-5 gives the whole variable domain DAMVIQNPRYQVTQFGKPVTLSCSQTLNHNVMYWYQQKSSQAPKLLFHYYDKDFNNEADTPDNFQSRRPNTSFCFLDIRSPGLGDTAMYLCATSRGKGVNQPQHFGDGTRLSIL.

As DNA, the CDR3 is TGTGCCAGCAGCCCGATGACTAGCGGGGGGATAAGGACCGGGGAGCTGTTTTTT. It is translated as CASSPMTSGGIRTGELFF. The J gene is TRBJ2-2, the V gene TRBV5-6, with 13 bases fitting TRBD2. The CDR3 consists of 18 residues. Germline values: CDR1 SGHDT, CDR2 YYEEEE. The V segment lost 4 bases and the J segment 5 bases; nucleotides outside the gene matches: 11.

The chain is built from TRBV21-1 and TRBJ1-1. TRBV21-1 is deemed a pseudogene. The CDR3 loop spans 17 amino acids. DNA for the CDR3: TGTGCCAGCAGCAAAGAGTGGGAAGTGGACGTTCCTGAGGAAGCTTTCTTT. Translation: CASSKEWEVDVPEEAFF.

This chain links TRBV7-8 with TRBJ1-1, with D maybe TRBD1 (5 bases). The V end was cut by 7 bases, the J end by 1 base, with 19 bases between. CDR1 is SGHVS, CDR2 FQNEAQ, per germline. CDR3 length: 16 amino acids. CDR3 amino acids: CASNSNLGTGNTEAFF. The CDR3 DNA follows: TGTGCCAGCAACTCCAACCTCGGGACTGGGAACACTGAAGCTTTCTTT.

The chain carries TRBV20-1 and TRBJ1-2, with D unresolved. Germline lookup yields CDR1 DFQATT and CDR2 SNEGSKA (reference sequence). The length of the CDR3 is 10 residues. V lost 6 bases and J 8 bases, leaving 10 bases between the germline ends. CDR3 sequence: CSASDNGYTF. CDR3 DNA: TGCAGTGCCTCCGACAACGGCTACACCTTC.

The chain joins TRBV10-2 to TRBJ1-4, with D unresolved. The germline CDR1 and CDR2 sequences are WSHSY and SAAADI. Trimming left V 6 bases short and J 4 bases short, with 6 bases between. The CDR3 length is 12 residues. This chain's CDR3 is CASSRSNEKLFF. CDR3 sequence (DNA): TGCGCCAGCAGCAGGAGTAATGAAAAACTGTTTTTT.